These 2 T cell receptor beta chains originate from one sample sequenced in a study of blood T cell repertoires in COVID-19. The repertoire was sequenced with immunoSEQ multiplex PCR; TCRdb's copy has only in-frame clones and lacks some. The sample consists of 150,000 to 200,000 clones, over 70% of them appearing once. Sequencing used peripheral blood. The receptors originated from a woman older than 75 with active or convalescent COVID-19.

The count of this clone is one. This chain joins TRBV7-2 and TRBJ2-7, with D perhaps matching TRBD2 (5 bases). The CDR3 is 15 residues long. Trimming took off 1 base at V and 3 bases at J, with 13 bases between the two ends. CDR1 and CDR2 from the germline V gene are SGHTA and FQGNSA. CDR3 sequence reads: CASSLGPASGYEQYF. The CDR3 DNA is TGTGCCAGCAGCTTAGGGCCTGCCAGCGGCTACGAGCAGTACTTC.

V and J are TRBV4-1 and TRBJ2-1, with 9 bases matching TRBD1. J lost 4 bases, V lost 6 bases, and 7 bases had no gene match. This CDR3 comprises 15 residues. Looked up from germline, CDR1 is MGHRA and CDR2 is YSYEKL. CDR3: CASRHPGQGYNEQFF. Here the CDR3 DNA reads TGCGCCAGCAGGCACCCGGGACAGGGATACAATGAGCAGTTCTTC.